This TCR beta chain was sequenced for a study of Ad26.COV2.S vaccination and SARS-CoV-2 variants. Across the whole study: Enrollment placed the donor in the COV1001 Ad26.COV2.S trial arm.

V was clipped by 7 bases and J by 6 bases; unmatched bases: 13. The germline V gene encodes CDR1 SNHLY and CDR2 FYNNEI. CDR3 length equals 16 residues. Produced via immunoSEQ multiplex PCR; TCRdb's table is partial and in-frame only. There are 380,000 or so clones in the sample; 83% occur only once, and about 7.1% lies in the top ten. The treatment denotes: around 19 received Ad26.COV2.S at low or high dose, single or two shots; about 5 received placebo; per-sample allocation not given. Sampling was performed 63 days after the first vaccine or placebo injection. The administered vaccine (an Ad26 vector) expressed Wuhan-strain SARS-CoV-2 spike.

This TCR was sampled from a person between 18 and 59 years old who received the Ad26.COV2.S COVID-19 vaccine or a placebo. The input for sequencing was peripheral blood, taken in a trial of Ad26.COV2.S vaccine versus placebo. The rearrangement links TRBV2 to TRBJ2-2; 8 nucleotides line up with TRBD2. CDR3 coding DNA: TGTGCCAGCACAGGACTAGCCGGGAGGTTGTCCGGGGAGCTGTTTTTT. This codes for CASTGLAGRLSGELFF.